The clone carrying this TCR beta chain was seen a few times. Germline lookup yields CDR1 PRHDT and CDR2 FYEKMQ (reference sequence). Trimming took 4 bases from V and 0 from J, leaving 13 bases between them. The CDR3 extends over 15 amino acids. These data are taken from a study of cytomegalovirus exposure and HLA in healthy donors. Vbeta (60) and Jbeta (13) primers were used in the PCR. Sequenced by immunoSEQ multiplex PCR; TCRdb stores in-frame clones only, minus some. In the table there are more than 95,000 clones, roughly an eighth of which are singletons. The rearrangement joins TRBV13 to TRBJ2-7; D might be TRBD2 (5 bases). The clonotype was recovered from a man between 40 and 49 years old in good health and CMV-seropositive. Material: PBMCs. Here the CDR3 reads CASSSSLTSSYEQYF. In nucleotides, the CDR3 is TGTGCCAGCAGCTCCTCGTTAACTAGCTCCTACGAGCAGTACTTC. Full variable domain (remainder filled in from reference TRBV13 and TRBJ2-7): AAGVIQSPRHLIKEKRETATLKCYPIPRHDTVYWYQQGPGQDPQFLISFYEKMQSDKGSIPDRFSAQQFSDYHSELNMSSLELGDSALYFCASSSSLTSSYEQYFGPGTRLTVT.